The 30 T cell receptor beta chains in this list originate from one sample, sequenced in a study of shared clonotypes between healthy human individuals. The repertoire was sequenced with immunoSEQ multiplex PCR; TCRdb's copy has only in-frame clones and lacks some. The sample has 1,400,000 or so clones, 98% seen once. Sequenced: naive CD4+ T cells sorted from blood. As for subset: CD45RA+ positively selected. Receptors were obtained from a man between 25 and 39 years old in good health.

This rearrangement joins TRBV25-1 to TRBJ2-6, with 9 bases matching TRBD1. After removal of 6 bases from V and 0 bases from J, the junction contained 6 bases not matched to a gene. The germline gives CDR1 MGHDK, CDR2 SYGVNS. The length of the CDR3 is 17 residues. The CDR3 DNA follows: TGTGCCAGCAGAAGGACAGGGGAAGGCTCTGGGGCCAACGTCCTGACTTTC. It specifies CASRRTGEGSGANVLTF.

The chain's CDR3 is CASSLGGSASEQYF. DNA for the CDR3: TGTGCCAGCAGCTTAGGAGGTAGCGCCTCCGAGCAGTACTTC. The chain combines TRBV7-3 with TRBJ2-7, with D tentatively TRBD2 (5 bases). Per germline, CDR1 SGHTA and CDR2 FQGTGA. The CDR3 contains 14 residues. Trimming removed 2 bases from V and 6 bases from J, with 14 bases in between.

The rearrangement joins TRBV6-1 to TRBJ1-5, with a possible D match to TRBD1 (5 bases). The CDR3 has 14 amino acids. Deletions cut 8 bases from V and 6 bases from J, with 17 bases between. Germline CDR1 MNHNS, CDR2 SASEGT. In DNA, the CDR3 is TGTGCCAGCGGGGGACGTCGGGAGGGTCAGCCCCAGCATTTT. Translated, it gives CASGGRREGQPQHF.

The V gene is TRBV5-4, the J gene TRBJ2-3; possibly TRBD2 for D (6 bases). The CDR3 spans 18 residues. Germline loops: CDR1 SGHNT, CDR2 YYREEE (reference sequence). V shed 7 bases and J shed 2 bases, with 26 bases lying between them. The CDR3 DNA reads as TGTGCCAGCGCCCCTGGAGGGATTGGGAAACTCCCCACAGATACGCAGTATTTT. This encodes CASAPGGIGKLPTDTQYF.

The chain recombines TRBV30 with TRBJ1-4; D gene ambiguous. The CDR3 is 13 amino acids. Germline V lookup: CDR1 GTSNPN, CDR2 SVGIG (reference sequence). Trimming pared 4 bases from V and 0 bases from J, leaving 6 bases between. This CDR3 is CAWNGATNEKLFF. The DNA for the CDR3 is TGTGCCTGGAACGGGGCAACTAATGAAAAACTGTTTTTT.

This chain connects TRBV5-6 to TRBJ2-4; D might be TRBD1 or TRBD2, each matching 5 bases. Between the trimmed V and J ends, which lost 3 bases and 15 bases, there was a span of 19 bases. This CDR3 has 13 residues. The germline V gene has CDR1 SGHDT and CDR2 YYEEEE. In DNA form, the CDR3 reads TGTGCCAGCAGCTCCTGGGGACCGCGGTTGTTGTACTTC. It specifies CASSSWGPRLLYF.

The genes are TRBV27 and TRBJ2-6, with D possibly being TRBD1 (6 bases). CDR1 and CDR2 from the germline V gene are MNHEY and SMNVEV (reference sequence). This CDR3 comprises 17 residues. Trimming removed 5 bases at V and 1 base at J, with 15 bases between. The CDR3 reads CASSGLSRGSGANVLTF. Here the CDR3 DNA reads TGTGCCAGCAGTGGTCTCTCCAGGGGATCTGGGGCCAACGTCCTGACTTTC.

The V gene is TRBV15, the J gene TRBJ2-7, with a weak D call TRBD2 (5 bases). The CDR3 runs 15 residues. The V end was cut by 4 bases, the J end by 4 bases, with 17 bases between. The germline V gene encodes CDR1 LNHNV and CDR2 YYDKDF (reference sequence). The CDR3 is CATSNLQRGSYEQYF. CDR3 in DNA: TGTGCCACCAGCAACCTGCAACGGGGAAGTTACGAGCAGTACTTC. Full variable domain (remainder filled in from reference TRBV15 and TRBJ2-7): DAMVIQNPRYQVTQFGKPVTLSCSQTLNHNVMYWYQQKSSQAPKLLFHYYDKDFNNEADTPDNFQSRRPNTSFCFLDIRSPGLGDTAMYLCATSNLQRGSYEQYFGPGTRLTVT.

This sequence joins TRBV7-9 and TRBJ2-7; D gene unclear. The CDR3 loop spans 12 amino acids. CDR1 and CDR2 (germline): SEHNR, FQNEAQ (reference sequence). With 0 bases removed from V and 5 bases from J, the gap between germline ends came to 5 bases. The CDR3 nucleotides are TGTGCCAGCAGCTTAGCGGTAAACGAGCAGTACTTC. Amino acid sequence: CASSLAVNEQYF.

This chain joins TRBV7-2 and TRBJ2-1, with TRBD2 matching over 11 bases. Per the germline V gene, CDR1 is SGHTA and CDR2 is FQGNSA. Trimming cost V 1 base and J 8 bases; bases outside gene matches: 10. This CDR3 is 17 amino acids long. The CDR3 coding sequence is TGTGCCAGCAGCTTAGGAATTACTAGCGGGAGTGCGTATGAGCAGTTCTTC. Amino acids: CASSLGITSGSAYEQFF.

J is TRBJ2-5 and V is TRBV4-3; 10 bases line up with TRBD2. This CDR3 is 17 amino acids long. Germline V lookup: CDR1 LGHNA, CDR2 YSLEER. The V segment lost 0 bases and the J segment 1 base; nucleotides outside the gene matches: 5. CDR3 residues: CASSQDPAGGLQETQYF. The CDR3 DNA reads as TGCGCCAGCAGCCAAGATCCAGCGGGAGGGCTCCAAGAGACCCAGTACTTC.

This chain uses TRBV6-5 with TRBJ1-4; no clear D gene. The germline V gene encodes CDR1 MNHEY and CDR2 SVGAGI. The CDR3 covers 13 residues. With 7 bases removed from V and 5 bases from J, the gap between germline ends came to 11 bases. The CDR3 region is CASTTERNEKLFF. The CDR3 nucleotides are TGTGCCAGCACTACCGAGAGAAATGAAAAACTGTTTTTT.

This chain uses TRBV29-1 with TRBJ2-7, with TRBD1 as a possible D gene (6 bases). Deletions cut 5 bases from V and 4 bases from J, with 12 bases between. The CDR3 totals 12 residues. The germline CDR1 and CDR2 sequences are SQVTM and ANQGSEA. Here the CDR3 DNA reads TGCAGCGTTAAGGACAGCTTATACGAGCAGTACTTC. Its protein product is CSVKDSLYEQYF.

The chain combines TRBV7-9 with TRBJ2-1, with 11 bases fitting TRBD2. V trimming: 5 bases; J trimming: 0 bases; junction bases outside the gene matches: 9. In germline, CDR1 is SEHNR, CDR2 FQNEAQ (reference sequence). The CDR3 is 18 residues long. The DNA for the CDR3 is TGTGCCAGCAGCAGATCGGGACTAGCGGTAAGCTCCTACAATGAGCAGTTCTTC. Amino acid sequence: CASSRSGLAVSSYNEQFF.

The chain couples TRBV2 to TRBJ2-1, with D perhaps matching TRBD1 or TRBD2 (5 bases each). Germline CDR1 SNHLY, CDR2 FYNNEI. This CDR3 is built from 17 residues. V lost 7 bases to trimming and J lost 2 bases, with 21 bases between them. The CDR3 here is CASTPVGTGRPYNEQFF. As DNA, the CDR3 is TGTGCCAGCACCCCGGTGGGGACGGGACGGCCCTACAATGAGCAGTTCTTC. The complete variable domain, with remaining parts taken from reference TRBV2 and TRBJ2-1, reads EPEVTQTPSHQVTQMGQEVILRCVPISNHLYFYWYRQILGQKVEFLVSFYNNEISEKSEIFDDQFSVERPDGSNFTLKIRSTKLEDSAMYFCASTPVGTGRPYNEQFFGPGTRLTVL.

V usage is TRBV5-1 and J usage is TRBJ2-1, with D possibly being TRBD1 (6 bases). This CDR3 is 14 amino acids long. CDR1 SGHRS and CDR2 YFSETQ come from the germline V gene. Trimming cost V 1 base and J 7 bases, with 12 bases left between them. CDR3 DNA sequence: TGCGCCAGCAGCTTGATACTAGGGGGAAATGAGCAGTTCTTC. Translation gives CASSLILGGNEQFF.

This chain uses TRBV4-1 with TRBJ2-2; 8 positions match TRBD1. The CDR3 sequence is 18 residues long. J gave up 2 bases and V 0 bases, and 8 bases lay outside the gene matches. Germline V gives CDR1 MGHRA, CDR2 YSYEKL. The CDR3 DNA reads TGCGCCAGCAGCCAAGATCCCCTTGACAGGGGCAACACCGGGGAGCTGTTTTTT. Its translation is CASSQDPLDRGNTGELFF.

The chain uses TRBV5-6 and TRBJ1-5; D not certain. The V gene lost 2 bases and the J gene lost 5 bases, with 20 bases spanning the gap. The CDR3 is 17 amino acids. Germline CDR1 is SGHDT and CDR2 is YYEEEE. CDR3 in DNA: TGTGCCAGCAGCTTTTGGTTATCTATACCTAACGATCAGCCCCAGCATTTT. This sequence encodes CASSFWLSIPNDQPQHF.

This chain joins TRBV19 and TRBJ2-3; TRBD2 matches at 10 bases. Germline-derived CDR1 and CDR2 are LNHDA and SQIVND (reference sequence). The CDR3 is 18 amino acids. Losses at the gene ends were 5 bases for V and 5 bases for J; bases not matched to a gene: 16. This chain's CDR3 is CASSRRASGSSLGDTQYF. In DNA, the CDR3 is TGTGCCAGTAGTCGTCGCGCTAGCGGGAGTTCGTTAGGAGATACGCAGTATTTT.

The V call is TRBV6-1, the J call TRBJ2-5, with a tentative D call TRBD2 (6 bases). V lost 6 bases and J lost 2, with 10 bases in between. Germline V CDR1 and CDR2: MNHNS, SASEGT. The CDR3 loop spans 13 amino acids. Here the CDR3 reads CASSPGGQETQYF. In nucleotides, the CDR3 is TGTGCCAGCAGCCCTGGGGGGCAAGAGACCCAGTACTTC.

The CDR3 protein is CASSPDRGHPRYNEQFF. The CDR3 DNA reads as TGTGCCAGCAGCCCTGACAGGGGGCATCCCCGCTACAATGAGCAGTTCTTC. The chain has TRBV7-2 and TRBJ2-1; TRBD1 agrees at 10 bases. V was clipped by 5 bases and J by 3 bases; unmatched bases: 10. Germline V gene lookup returns CDR1 SGHTA and CDR2 FQGNSA. The CDR3 is made up of 17 amino acids.

This chain links TRBV5-5 with TRBJ2-3; 11 nucleotides line up with TRBD2. V lost 1 base and J lost 1; bases outside the gene matches: 2. The germline V gene encodes CDR1 SGHKS and CDR2 YYEKEE (reference sequence). The CDR3 contains 16 residues. The CDR3, as DNA: TGTGCCAGCAGCTTGATAGCGGGAGGGGGCACAGATACGCAGTATTTT. This sequence encodes CASSLIAGGGTDTQYF. Using reference TRBV5-5 and TRBJ2-3 for the parts outside the CDR3, the full variable domain is DAGVTQSPTHLIKTRGQQVTLRCSPISGHKSVSWYQQVLGQGPQFIFQYYEKEERGRGNFPDRFSARQFPNYSSELNVNALLLGDSALYLCASSLIAGGGTDTQYFGPGTRLTVL.

This chain connects TRBV5-4 to TRBJ2-3; D uncertain. The V end was cut by 5 bases, the J end by 0 bases, with 10 bases between. Per germline, CDR1 SGHNT and CDR2 YYREEE (reference sequence). The CDR3 sequence is 14 residues long. CDR3 in DNA: TGTGCCAGCAGTAACGGTTACAGCACAGATACGCAGTATTTT. It specifies CASSNGYSTDTQYF.

The rearrangement joins TRBV7-2 to TRBJ2-7, with TRBD2 matching 10 bases. The CDR3 extends over 16 amino acids. V lost 0 bases to trimming and J lost 1 base; unmatched junction nucleotides: 3. Germline CDR1 and CDR2: SGHTA and FQGNSA. CDR3: CASSLAPSGGSYEQYF. CDR3 in DNA: TGTGCCAGCAGCTTAGCCCCTAGCGGGGGTTCCTACGAGCAGTACTTC.

This sequence joins TRBV5-1 and TRBJ2-1; 15 bases line up with TRBD2. After removal of 2 bases from V and 5 bases from J, the junction contained 11 bases not matched to a gene. Looked up from germline, CDR1 is SGHRS and CDR2 is YFSETQ. This CDR3 contains 19 residues. The CDR3 loop is CASSFAPGLAGGGHNEQFF. The CDR3 DNA follows: TGCGCCAGCAGCTTCGCGCCGGGACTAGCGGGAGGCGGCCACAATGAGCAGTTCTTC.

The chain employs TRBV29-1 and TRBJ1-3; no reliable D call. The CDR3 totals 13 residues. Germline V lookup: CDR1 SQVTM, CDR2 ANQGSEA. V dropped 7 bases and J dropped 4 bases, with 14 bases sitting between them. The CDR3 bases are TGCAGCGGGAGGGTTGGGGTCGGAAACACCATATATTTT. Its translation is CSGRVGVGNTIYF.

The V gene is TRBV19, the J gene TRBJ1-5; 9 bases match TRBD1. The trim removed 3 bases at V and 7 bases at J, leaving 4 bases unmatched. CDR3 length equals 14 residues. Germline values: CDR1 LNHDA, CDR2 SQIVND (reference sequence). The CDR3 reads CASSIFTGGQPQHF. DNA for the CDR3: TGTGCCAGTAGTATCTTCACAGGGGGCCAGCCCCAGCATTTT.

The gene calls are TRBV7-6 and TRBJ1-4, with D possibly matching TRBD1 (5 bases). The CDR3 covers 13 residues. Germline V CDR1 and CDR2: SGHVS, FNYEAQ. V was pared by 6 bases and J by 8 bases, with 13 bases between. The CDR3: CASRDPRGEKLFF. The CDR3, as DNA: TGTGCCAGCAGGGACCCACGGGGGGAAAAACTGTTTTTT. The whole variable domain, filled in from reference TRBV7-6 and TRBJ1-4, reads GAGVSQSPRYKVTKRGQDVALRCDPISGHVSLYWYRQALGQGPEFLTYFNYEAQQDKSGLPNDRFSAERPEGSISTLTIQRTEQRDSAMYRCASRDPRGEKLFFGSGTQLSVL.

The rearrangement joins TRBV10-1 to TRBJ2-3, with a possible D match to TRBD1 (6 bases). Germline loops: CDR1 WNHNN, CDR2 SYGVQD (reference sequence). Trimming left V 0 bases short and J 4 bases short, with 17 bases between. The CDR3 is made up of 17 amino acids. The CDR3 nucleotides read TGCGCCAGCAGTGAGTCGAGGGGGAATGTTAGACCAGATACGCAGTATTTT. Translation gives CASSESRGNVRPDTQYF.

The CDR3 DNA reads as TGTGCCTGGACCAGACAGGGGGCGGTCAATGAGCAGTTCTTC. Its translation: CAWTRQGAVNEQFF. This rearrangement joins TRBV30 to TRBJ2-1, with TRBD1 matching 10 bases. V lost 4 bases and J lost 6; bases outside the gene matches: 6. This CDR3 is built from 14 residues. Germline values: CDR1 GTSNPN, CDR2 SVGIG (reference sequence).